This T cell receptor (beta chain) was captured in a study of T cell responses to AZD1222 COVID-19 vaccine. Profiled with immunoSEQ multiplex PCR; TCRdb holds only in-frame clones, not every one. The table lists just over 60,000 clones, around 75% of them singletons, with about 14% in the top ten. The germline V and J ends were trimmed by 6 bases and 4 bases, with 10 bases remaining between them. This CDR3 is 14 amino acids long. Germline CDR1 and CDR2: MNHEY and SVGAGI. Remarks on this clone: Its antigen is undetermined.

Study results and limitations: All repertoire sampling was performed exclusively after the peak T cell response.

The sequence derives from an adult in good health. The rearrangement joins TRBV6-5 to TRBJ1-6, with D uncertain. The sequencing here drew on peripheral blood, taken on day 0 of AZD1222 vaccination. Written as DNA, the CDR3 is TGTGCCAGCAGCCCCACAGAGTATAATTCACCCCTCCACTTT. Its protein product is CASSPTEYNSPLHF.